The next 8 T cell receptor beta chains were all read from a single sample in a study of blood T cell repertoires in COVID-19. Method: immunoSEQ multiplex PCR; TCRdb's copy keeps in-frame clones and lacks some. This sample has 200,000 or so clones; 88% occur once, and the top ten carry roughly 2.8%. The specimen was PBMCs or T cells enriched from blood (not recorded which). The receptors derive from a woman in her 30s who had recovered from COVID-19.

This rearrangement joins TRBV27 to TRBJ1-2; D is possibly TRBD1 (6 bases). Trimming pared 8 bases from V and 5 bases from J, leaving 18 bases between. Germline values: CDR1 MNHEY, CDR2 SMNVEV (reference sequence). CDR3 size: 14 residues. CDR3 in DNA: TGTGCCAGCGGTTCGGGGGGGGGCTGGTATGGCTACACCTTC. Translated: CASGSGGGWYGYTF.

The genes are TRBV12-3 or TRBV12-4 and TRBJ2-7, with D unclear. The CDR3 is 12 amino acids. V dropped 5 bases and J dropped 2 bases, with 7 bases sitting between them. The DNA of the CDR3 is TGTGCCAGCAGTGTCGACACCTACGAGCAGTACTTC. Translating it yields CASSVDTYEQYF.

This clone was seen more than once but under ten times. The rearrangement links TRBV7-9 to TRBJ2-7; D is unresolved. The CDR3 is 15 residues long. The V end was cut by 5 bases, the J end by 6 bases, with 20 bases between. In germline, CDR1 is SEHNR, CDR2 FQNEAQ (reference sequence). The CDR3 region is CASSPFFSPVFEQYF. CDR3 coding DNA: TGTGCCAGCAGCCCATTTTTTTCCCCGGTCTTCGAGCAGTACTTC.

The rearrangement joins TRBV10-3 to TRBJ2-2; 7 bases are shared with TRBD2. CDR1 ENHRY and CDR2 SYGVKD come from the germline V gene. This CDR3 is built from 15 residues. With 6 bases clipped from V and 5 bases from J, the junction kept 9 bases outside the gene matches. The CDR3: CAISREGSRTGELFF. CDR3 DNA sequence: TGTGCCATCAGCAGGGAGGGGTCTAGGACCGGGGAGCTGTTTTTT.

The J gene is TRBJ2-5, the V gene TRBV7-2; tentative D call: TRBD2 (6 bases). This CDR3 contains 14 residues. Looked up from germline, CDR1 is SGHTA and CDR2 is FQGNSA. Trimming stripped 4 bases from V and 2 bases from J, with 11 bases between. The CDR3 region is CASSYNGGQETQYF. CDR3 nucleotides: TGTGCCAGCAGCTATAACGGGGGTCAAGAGACCCAGTACTTC.

J is TRBJ2-4 and V is TRBV4-2; D is unclear. The CDR3 is 14 amino acids. Trimming shortened V by 1 base and J by 4 bases, and 8 bases separated the two germline ends. Germline V gene lookup returns CDR1 LGHNA and CDR2 YNFKEQ. The CDR3 here is CASSQVPGKNIQYF. The CDR3 nucleotides read TGTGCCAGCAGCCAAGTCCCCGGGAAAAACATTCAGTACTTC.

In DNA form, the CDR3 reads TGTGCCAGCAGCTCAGAACACAGAGCTAACTATGGCTACACCTTC. Translating it yields CASSSEHRANYGYTF. This sequence joins TRBV11-2 and TRBJ1-2; D is unclear. The CDR3 has 15 amino acids. The V gene's germline CDR1 is SGHAT and CDR2 FQNNGV. V lost 4 bases and J 0 bases, leaving 12 bases between the germline ends.

To note about this clone: A much larger clone sits a single nucleotide away, making a read error possible. V gene TRBV14 combines with J gene TRBJ1-5; 7 bases align to TRBD1. From germline, CDR1 is SGHDN and CDR2 FVKESK. The V segment lost 5 bases and the J segment 2 bases; nucleotides outside the gene matches: 0. The CDR3 extends over 13 amino acids. The CDR3 nucleotides are TGTGCCAGCAGCGACAGGGGCAATCAGCCCCAGCATTTT. Residues: CASSDRGNQPQHF.